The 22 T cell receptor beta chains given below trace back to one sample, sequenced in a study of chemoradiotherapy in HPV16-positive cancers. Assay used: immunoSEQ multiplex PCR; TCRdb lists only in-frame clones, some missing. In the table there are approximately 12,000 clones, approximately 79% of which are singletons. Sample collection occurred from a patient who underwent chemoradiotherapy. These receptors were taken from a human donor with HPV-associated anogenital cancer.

DNA of the CDR3: TGTGCCAGCAGTACCCGGAGCGGGAATGAAAAACTGTTTTTT. This translates into CASSTRSGNEKLFF. This chain connects TRBV28 to TRBJ1-4, with D hard to call. Trimming pared 5 bases from V and 5 bases from J, leaving 12 bases between. This CDR3 spans 14 amino acids. CDR1 MDHEN and CDR2 SYDVKM come from the germline V gene. The full variable domain, rest sourced from reference TRBV28 and TRBJ1-4, is DVKVTQSSRYLVKRTGEKVFLECVQDMDHENMFWYRQDPGLGLRLIYFSYDVKMKEKGDIPEGYSVSREKKERFSLILESASTNQTSMYLCASSTRSGNEKLFFGSGTQLSVL.

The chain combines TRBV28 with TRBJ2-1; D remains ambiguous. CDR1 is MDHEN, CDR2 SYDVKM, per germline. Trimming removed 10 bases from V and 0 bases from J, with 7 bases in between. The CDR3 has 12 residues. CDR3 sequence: CATMSSYNEQFF. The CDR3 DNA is TGTGCCACTATGAGCTCCTACAATGAGCAGTTCTTC.

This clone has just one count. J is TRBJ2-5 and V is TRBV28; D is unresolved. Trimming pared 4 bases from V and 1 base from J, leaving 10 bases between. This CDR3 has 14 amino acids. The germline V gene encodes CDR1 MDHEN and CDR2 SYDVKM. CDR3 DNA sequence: TGTGCCAGCAGTTCAGGATCTATCCAAGAGACCCAGTACTTC. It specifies CASSSGSIQETQYF.

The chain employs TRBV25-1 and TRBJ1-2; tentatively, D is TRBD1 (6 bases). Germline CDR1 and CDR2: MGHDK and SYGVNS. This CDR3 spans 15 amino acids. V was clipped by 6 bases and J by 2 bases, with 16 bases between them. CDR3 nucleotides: TGTGCCAGCAGCCCCGGGACACGGGAAAACTATGGCTACACCTTC. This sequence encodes CASSPGTRENYGYTF.

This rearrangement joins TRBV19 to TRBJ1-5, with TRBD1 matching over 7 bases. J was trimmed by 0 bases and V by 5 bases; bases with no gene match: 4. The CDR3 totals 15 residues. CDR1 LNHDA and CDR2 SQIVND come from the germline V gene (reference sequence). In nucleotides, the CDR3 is TGTGCCAGTAGTTGGGACAGTACTAGCAATCAGCCCCAGCATTTT. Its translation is CASSWDSTSNQPQHF.

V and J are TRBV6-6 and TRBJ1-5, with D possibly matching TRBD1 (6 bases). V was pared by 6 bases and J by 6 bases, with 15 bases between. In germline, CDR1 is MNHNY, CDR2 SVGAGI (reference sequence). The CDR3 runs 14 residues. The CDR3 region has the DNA TGTGCCAGCAGCCCACAGGGAGGGAGTCAGCCCCAGCATTTT. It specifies CASSPQGGSQPQHF.

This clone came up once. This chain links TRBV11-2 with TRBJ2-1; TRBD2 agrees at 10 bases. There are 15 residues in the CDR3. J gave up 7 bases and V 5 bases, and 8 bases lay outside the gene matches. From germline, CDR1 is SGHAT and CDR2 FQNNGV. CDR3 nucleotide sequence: TGTGCCAGCAGCGAGCGGGAGGGCTTATATAATGAGCAGTTCTTC. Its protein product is CASSEREGLYNEQFF.

The CDR3 protein is CASSQLRTGLDEQYF. The CDR3, as DNA: TGTGCCAGCAGTCAACTCCGGACAGGGCTCGACGAGCAGTACTTC. The chain links TRBV28 to TRBJ2-7, with 8 bases fitting TRBD1. The CDR3 sequence is 15 residues long. Losses at the gene ends were 5 bases for V and 5 bases for J; bases not matched to a gene: 11. Germline CDR1 and CDR2: MDHEN and SYDVKM.

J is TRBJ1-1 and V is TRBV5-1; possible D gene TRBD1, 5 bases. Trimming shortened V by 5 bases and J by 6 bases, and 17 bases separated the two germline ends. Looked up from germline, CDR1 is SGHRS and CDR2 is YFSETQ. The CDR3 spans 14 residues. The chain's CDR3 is CASRRNYRGPEAFF. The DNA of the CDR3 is TGCGCCAGCAGGCGAAACTACCGGGGACCTGAAGCTTTCTTT.

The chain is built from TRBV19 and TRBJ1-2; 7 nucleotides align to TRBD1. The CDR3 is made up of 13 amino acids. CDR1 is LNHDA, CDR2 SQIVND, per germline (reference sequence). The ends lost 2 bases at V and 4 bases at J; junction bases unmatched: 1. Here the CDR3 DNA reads TGTGCCAGTAGTATAAGGGGGCTCTATGGCTACACCTTC. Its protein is CASSIRGLYGYTF.

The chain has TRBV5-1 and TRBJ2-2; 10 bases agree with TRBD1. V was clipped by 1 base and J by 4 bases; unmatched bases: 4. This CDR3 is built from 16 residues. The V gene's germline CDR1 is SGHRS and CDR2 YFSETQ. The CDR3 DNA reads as TGCGCCAGCAGCTTGAATTGGGACAGGGGCACCGGGGAGCTGTTTTTT. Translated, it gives CASSLNWDRGTGELFF. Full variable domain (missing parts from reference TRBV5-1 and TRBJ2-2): KAGVTQTPRYLIKTRGQQVTLSCSPISGHRSVSWYQQTPGQGLQFLFEYFSETQRNKGNFPGRFSGRQFSNSRSEMNVSTLELGDSALYLCASSLNWDRGTGELFFGEGSRLTVL.

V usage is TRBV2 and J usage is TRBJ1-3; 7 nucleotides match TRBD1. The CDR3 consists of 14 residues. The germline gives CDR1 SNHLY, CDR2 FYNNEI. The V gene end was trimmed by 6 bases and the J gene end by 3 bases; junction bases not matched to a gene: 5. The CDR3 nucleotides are TGTGCCAGCAGGACAGGGTTATTTGGAAACACCATATATTTT. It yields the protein CASRTGLFGNTIYF.

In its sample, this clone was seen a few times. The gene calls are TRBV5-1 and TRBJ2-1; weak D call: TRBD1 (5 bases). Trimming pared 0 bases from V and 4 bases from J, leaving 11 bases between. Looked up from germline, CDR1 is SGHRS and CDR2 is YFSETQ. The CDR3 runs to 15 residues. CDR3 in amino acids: CASSLAAGLYNEQFF. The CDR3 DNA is TGCGCCAGCAGCTTGGCGGCAGGGTTATACAATGAGCAGTTCTTC.

The CDR3 is CASSTGREQYF. The CDR3 coding sequence is TGTGCCAGTAGCACGGGGAGAGAGCAGTACTTC. The chain couples TRBV19 to TRBJ2-7; the D gene is possibly TRBD2 (5 bases). Deletions cut 6 bases from V and 7 bases from J, with 10 bases between. Germline lookup yields CDR1 LNHDA and CDR2 SQIVND (reference sequence). The CDR3 runs 11 residues.

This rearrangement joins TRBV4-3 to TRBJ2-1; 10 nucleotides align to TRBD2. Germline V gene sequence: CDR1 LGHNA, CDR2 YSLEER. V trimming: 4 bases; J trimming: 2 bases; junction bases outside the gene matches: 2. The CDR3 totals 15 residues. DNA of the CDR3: TGCGCCAGCAGCCTAACTAGCGGGACCTACAATGAGCAGTTCTTC. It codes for CASSLTSGTYNEQFF.

The CDR3 here is CASTQSTGVFAADTQYF. As DNA, the CDR3 is TGTGCCAGCACACAATCGACCGGGGTATTCGCGGCAGATACGCAGTATTTT. This chain links TRBV2 with TRBJ2-3, with a possible D match to TRBD2 (5 bases). The CDR3 extends over 17 amino acids. The V and J ends lost 7 bases and 4 bases respectively, with 24 bases between them. CDR1 SNHLY and CDR2 FYNNEI come from the germline V gene.

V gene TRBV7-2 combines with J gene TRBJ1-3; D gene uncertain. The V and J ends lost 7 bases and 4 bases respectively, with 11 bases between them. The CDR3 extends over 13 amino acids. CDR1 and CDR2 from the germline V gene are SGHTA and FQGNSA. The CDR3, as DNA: TGTGCCAGCACCCCCATACAGGGAAACACCATATATTTT. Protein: CASTPIQGNTIYF. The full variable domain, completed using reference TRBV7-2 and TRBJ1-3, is GAGVSQSPSNKVTEKGKDVELRCDPISGHTALYWYRQSLGQGLEFLIYFQGNSAPDKSGLPSDRFSAERTGGSVSTLTIQRTQQEDSAVYLCASTPIQGNTIYFGEGSWLTVV.

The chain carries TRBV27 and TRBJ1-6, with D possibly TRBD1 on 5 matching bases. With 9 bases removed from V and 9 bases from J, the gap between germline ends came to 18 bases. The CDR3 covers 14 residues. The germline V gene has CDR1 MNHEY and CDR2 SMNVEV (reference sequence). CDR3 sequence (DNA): TGTGCCAGACCGGGGGGTCATTTCGGTTCACCCCTCCACTTT. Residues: CARPGGHFGSPLHF.

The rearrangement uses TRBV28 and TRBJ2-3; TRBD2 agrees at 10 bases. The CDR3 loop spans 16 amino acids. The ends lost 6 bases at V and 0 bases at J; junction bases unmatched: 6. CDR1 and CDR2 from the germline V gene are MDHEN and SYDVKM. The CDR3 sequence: CASSLGTSVSTDTQYF. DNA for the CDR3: TGTGCCAGCAGCCTAGGGACTAGCGTTAGCACAGATACGCAGTATTTT.

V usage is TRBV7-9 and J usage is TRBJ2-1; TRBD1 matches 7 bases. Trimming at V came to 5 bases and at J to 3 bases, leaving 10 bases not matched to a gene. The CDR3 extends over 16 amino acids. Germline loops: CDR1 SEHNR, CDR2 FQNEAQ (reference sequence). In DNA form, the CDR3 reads TGTGCCAGCAGCGACCGACAGGGAACTGACTACAATGAGCAGTTCTTC. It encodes CASSDRQGTDYNEQFF.

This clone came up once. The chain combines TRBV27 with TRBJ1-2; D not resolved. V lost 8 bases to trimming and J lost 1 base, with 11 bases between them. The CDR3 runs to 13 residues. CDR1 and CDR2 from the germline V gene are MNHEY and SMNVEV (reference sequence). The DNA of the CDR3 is TGTGCCAGCGGTAAACAGCTTAACTATGGCTACACCTTC. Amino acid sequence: CASGKQLNYGYTF.

Here the CDR3 reads CASSQDPGKPYEQYF. The CDR3 nucleotides are TGCGCCAGCAGCCAAGACCCAGGGAAGCCCTACGAGCAGTACTTC. The chain joins TRBV4-1 to TRBJ2-7; possible D gene TRBD1, 5 bases. Germline V gene data show CDR1 as MGHRA and CDR2 as YSYEKL. The CDR3 extends over 15 amino acids. V was clipped by 0 bases and J by 2 bases, with 11 bases between them.